One sample yielded the 21 T cell receptor beta chains listed below, sequenced in a study of radiotherapy plus CTLA-4 blockade in lung cancer. Generated by immunoSEQ multiplex PCR, the TCRdb table keeps only in-frame clones and is missing some. Of tens of thousands of clones listed, about four fifths are singletons. This material consisted of peripheral blood, taken from a patient treated with radiotherapy plus ipilimumab. These TCRs come from a human donor with non-small cell lung cancer who had stable disease on radiotherapy plus ipilimumab.

The J gene is TRBJ2-3, the V gene TRBV5-1; TRBD2 aligns across 8 bases. Germline lookup yields CDR1 SGHRS and CDR2 YFSETQ. This CDR3 spans 15 amino acids. The trim removed 6 bases at V and 1 base at J, leaving 7 bases unmatched. The CDR3 DNA sequence: TGCGCCAGCACTGAGAGCGGGGGACGCACAGATACGCAGTATTTT. Translation: CASTESGGRTDTQYF.

This sequence joins TRBV7-8 and TRBJ1-5, with D possibly being TRBD1 (5 bases). The CDR3 is 14 amino acids. Germline values: CDR1 SGHVS, CDR2 FQNEAQ. Trimming removed 6 bases from V and 11 bases from J, with 20 bases in between. CDR3 nucleotide sequence: TGTGCCAGCAGTCTGGACGGCACCTGGGGGGCCCAGCATTTT. As protein: CASSLDGTWGAQHF. The full variable domain, with the rest looked up from reference TRBV7-8 and TRBJ1-5, is GAGVSQSPRYKVAKRGQDVALRCDPISGHVSLFWYQQALGQGPEFLTYFQNEAQLDKSGLPSDRFFAERPEGSVSTLKIQRTQQEDSAVYLCASSLDGTWGAQHFGDGTRLSIL.

The chain uses TRBV9 and TRBJ2-7; D might be TRBD2 (6 bases). This CDR3 is built from 14 residues. In germline, CDR1 is SGDLS, CDR2 YYNGEE. Trimming cost V 2 bases and J 1 base, with 10 bases left between them. The CDR3 region is CASSVEGRSYEQYF. As DNA, the CDR3 is TGTGCCAGCAGCGTGGAGGGGCGATCCTACGAGCAGTACTTC.

The chain has TRBV18 and TRBJ1-2; D gene uncertain. Trimming removed 4 bases at V and 4 bases at J, with 16 bases between. Germline values: CDR1 KGHSH, CDR2 LQKENI. This CDR3 has 15 residues. CDR3 DNA: TGTGCCAGCTCACTGGGTCTTTCACTAGGCTATGGCTACACCTTC. It encodes CASSLGLSLGYGYTF.

This clone was seen a single time. The chain links TRBV11-2 to TRBJ2-3; TRBD2 matches 7 bases. The CDR3 totals 15 residues. The germline V gene has CDR1 SGHAT and CDR2 FQNNGV. Trimming cost V 5 bases and J 4 bases; bases outside gene matches: 9. The CDR3 loop is CASSPGGGRADTQYF. CDR3 DNA: TGTGCCAGCAGCCCCGGCGGGGGTCGGGCAGATACGCAGTATTTT.

The rearrangement joins TRBV5-4 to TRBJ2-7, with TRBD2 matching 7 bases. The CDR3 runs 17 residues. With V trimmed by 0 bases and J by 0 bases, 9 bases remained unmatched. Germline CDR1 and CDR2: SGHNT and YYREEE (reference sequence). The CDR3 loop reads CASSLAGGPPSSYEQYF. In DNA form, the CDR3 reads TGTGCCAGCAGCTTGGCGGGAGGCCCACCTTCCTCCTACGAGCAGTACTTC.

The V and J genes are TRBV27 and TRBJ2-4; 8 positions agree with TRBD1. The CDR3 runs to 15 residues. J was trimmed by 0 bases and V by 5 bases; bases with no gene match: 3. In germline, CDR1 is MNHEY, CDR2 SMNVEV (reference sequence). The CDR3, as DNA: TGTGCCAGCAGTCCAGGGACAGGAGCCAAAAACATTCAGTACTTC. Its translation: CASSPGTGAKNIQYF.

The chain combines TRBV6-5 with TRBJ2-7, with D possibly being TRBD2 (6 bases). V lost 2 bases to trimming and J lost 5 bases, with 19 bases between them. CDR1 and CDR2 (germline): MNHEY, SVGAGI. The CDR3 runs to 16 residues. The CDR3 loop reads CASSYSYGGKKNEQYF. The DNA of the CDR3 is TGTGCCAGCAGTTACAGCTATGGGGGGAAGAAGAACGAGCAGTACTTC.

The chain employs TRBV5-1 and TRBJ1-1; 8 bases are shared with TRBD1. Germline CDR1 is SGHRS and CDR2 is YFSETQ. The V gene end was trimmed by 3 bases and the J gene end by 2 bases; junction bases not matched to a gene: 3. This CDR3 is 14 amino acids long. The CDR3: CASSWAGGNTEAFF. The CDR3 DNA sequence: TGCGCCAGCAGCTGGGCAGGGGGCAACACTGAAGCTTTCTTT.

The chain carries TRBV13 and TRBJ2-3; 8 positions agree with TRBD2. With 6 bases clipped from V and 2 bases from J, the junction kept 7 bases outside the gene matches. CDR1 is PRHDT and CDR2 is FYEKMQ in the germline V gene (reference sequence). CDR3 length: 15 residues. The DNA for the CDR3 is TGTGCCAGCAGTCGCCCTAGCGGGCCCACAGATACGCAGTATTTT. Translation: CASSRPSGPTDTQYF.

This chain links TRBV5-6 with TRBJ2-3; D gene ambiguous. Germline CDR1 SGHDT, CDR2 YYEEEE. The CDR3 covers 15 residues. V dropped 0 bases and J dropped 2 bases, with 10 bases sitting between them. The CDR3 coding sequence is TGTGCCAGCAGCTTGGTTCACAGATACACAGATACGCAGTATTTT. Protein: CASSLVHRYTDTQYF.

The V call is TRBV5-1, the J call TRBJ2-7, with TRBD2 as a possible D gene (5 bases). The CDR3 spans 14 residues. Trimming stripped 3 bases from V and 3 bases from J, with 13 bases between. Germline V gives CDR1 SGHRS, CDR2 YFSETQ. The CDR3 spells CASSSNPGVYEQYF. The CDR3 DNA sequence: TGCGCCAGCAGCTCAAACCCCGGGGTCTACGAGCAGTACTTC.

This clone was seen just once. J is TRBJ1-2 and V is TRBV9; D might be TRBD1 (5 bases). The V end was cut by 4 bases, the J end by 8 bases, with 18 bases between. The V gene's germline CDR1 is SGDLS and CDR2 YYNGEE. CDR3 size: 14 residues. The CDR3 nucleotides read TGTGCCAGCAGCCCAGGTAGAGGGGAGAAGGGCTACACCTTC. Protein product: CASSPGRGEKGYTF.

This clone was counted between two and nine times. V gene TRBV5-4 combines with J gene TRBJ2-3; maybe TRBD1 (7 bases). Germline V lookup: CDR1 SGHNT, CDR2 YYREEE (reference sequence). V was shortened by 7 bases and J by 3 bases, with 15 bases between the two germline ends. The CDR3 extends over 14 amino acids. CDR3 nucleotides: TGTGCCAGCGAGGAGGGGGCCTCAACAGATACGCAGTATTTT. This sequence encodes CASEEGASTDTQYF.

The V call is TRBV19, the J call TRBJ1-1; TRBD1 agrees at 9 bases. The CDR3 is made up of 15 amino acids. V lost 7 bases, J lost 0 bases, and 6 bases stayed unmatched. Germline values: CDR1 LNHDA, CDR2 SQIVND (reference sequence). The CDR3 region is CASTTGGLMNTEAFF. Written as DNA, the CDR3 is TGTGCCAGTACCACAGGGGGCTTAATGAACACTGAAGCTTTCTTT.

The chain is built from TRBV19 and TRBJ2-7, with D tentatively TRBD1 (5 bases). CDR3 length equals 16 residues. The V gene's germline CDR1 is LNHDA and CDR2 SQIVND (reference sequence). V was shortened by 4 bases and J by 1 base, with 17 bases between the two germline ends. The CDR3 spells CASSTPSGRTSYEQYF. In DNA, the CDR3 is TGTGCCAGTAGTACCCCCTCGGGCCGGACATCCTACGAGCAGTACTTC.

The chain combines TRBV6-6 with TRBJ2-3; D is possibly TRBD1 or TRBD2 (6 bases each). From germline, CDR1 is MNHNY and CDR2 SVGAGI (reference sequence). The ends were cut back, 5 bases at V and 3 bases at J, with 15 bases in the middle. The CDR3 consists of 15 residues. For the CDR3, the DNA is TGTGCCAGCAGTCCCGGTACAGGGAGGACAGATACGCAGTATTTT. Translated: CASSPGTGRTDTQYF.

The J gene is TRBJ2-3, the V gene TRBV28; 10 bases map to TRBD2. From germline, CDR1 is MDHEN and CDR2 SYDVKM. The CDR3 consists of 16 residues. The V segment lost 4 bases and the J segment 2 bases; nucleotides outside the gene matches: 6. CDR3 coding DNA: TGTGCCAGCAGTTGGACACTAGCGGGGTACACAGATACGCAGTATTTT. Translation: CASSWTLAGYTDTQYF.

V is TRBV28 and J is TRBJ1-6, with D perhaps matching TRBD1 (6 bases). This CDR3 has 15 residues. Per the germline V gene, CDR1 is MDHEN and CDR2 is SYDVKM. Trimming stripped 7 bases from V and 6 bases from J, with 16 bases between. CDR3 sequence: CASNFSDRFNSPLHF. The DNA for the CDR3 is TGTGCCAGCAACTTTTCGGACAGATTTAATTCACCCCTCCACTTT.

Here the CDR3 DNA reads TGTGCCAGCAGCTACCCTAGCGGGAGGGCGGGGGAGACCCAGTACTTC. It translates to CASSYPSGRAGETQYF. The chain joins TRBV7-9 to TRBJ2-5; 12 positions agree with TRBD2. V was pared by 4 bases and J by 5 bases, with 8 bases of the junction left unmatched. Germline values: CDR1 SEHNR, CDR2 FQNEAQ (reference sequence). The CDR3 runs 16 residues.

This sequence joins TRBV30 and TRBJ1-5; unclear D gene. The CDR3 consists of 13 residues. Between the trimmed V and J ends, which lost 2 bases and 4 bases, there was a span of 9 bases. The germline V gene has CDR1 GTSNPN and CDR2 SVGIG (reference sequence). This CDR3 is CAWSSGVNQPQHF. The CDR3 DNA follows: TGTGCCTGGAGTAGTGGGGTAAATCAGCCCCAGCATTTT. The entire variable domain, with the rest obtained from reference TRBV30 and TRBJ1-5, is as follows: SQTIHQWPATLVQPVGSPLSLECTVEGTSNPNLYWYRQAAGRGLQLLFYSVGIGQISSEVPQNLSASRPQDRQFILSSKKLLLSDSGFYLCAWSSGVNQPQHFGDGTRLSIL.